A selection of T cell receptor beta chains follows, all from one sample in a study of blood T cells in healthy people across ages. TCRdb redid the calling of the 5' RACE reads with MiXCR, one entry per CDR3 protein. The sample consists of 850,000 to 1,100,000 distinct CDR3 sequences, around two fifths of them appearing once. Specimen: blood. These receptors all come from a man aged 18 to 29 in good health. Each CDR3 is given with its conserved first and last residue. D genes are given only for firm matches. Expanded clones get a size class; other rows say once, few or many, or leave the size out.

size: once; J: TRBJ1-6; V: TRBV28; D: -; CDR3: CASSFRRVFGDLVNSPLHF; DNA: TGTGCCAGCAGTTTTAGGAGGGTGTTCGGGGACCTAGTTAATTCACCCCTCCACTTT
size: -; J: TRBJ1-2; V: TRBV7-2; D: TRBD1; CDR3: CASSQGASPNYGYTF; DNA: TGTGCCAGCAGCCAGGGGGCTTCCCCTAACTATGGCTACACCTTC
size: -; J: TRBJ2-7; V: TRBV5-1; D: -; CDR3: CASSSAITYEQYF; DNA: TGCGCCAGCAGCTCGGCTATAACCTACGAGCAGTACTTC
size: -; J: TRBJ2-5; V: TRBV29-1; D: TRBD2; CDR3: CSVFLRLAGEQYF; DNA: TGCAGCGTTTTCTTGCGACTAGCGGGGGAGCAGTACTTC
size: -; J: TRBJ2-3; V: TRBV20-1; D: TRBD2; CDR3: CSTRDPVKAGGLSTDTQYF; DNA: TGCAGTACTAGAGATCCGGTGAAAGCGGGGGGGCTAAGCACAGATACGCAGTATTTT
size: -; J: TRBJ1-1; V: TRBV6-1; D: -; CDR3: CASSVGATGGTEAFF; DNA: TGTGCCAGCAGTGTTGGGGCGACAGGAGGAACTGAAGCTTTCTTT
size: -; J: TRBJ2-1; V: TRBV6-2/TRBV6-3; D: -; CDR3: CASSYFSGNEQFF; DNA: TGTGCCAGCAGTTACTTTAGCGGAAATGAGCAGTTCTTC
size: -; J: TRBJ2-5; V: TRBV7-2; D: TRBD1; CDR3: CASSLVTRTGIYKQYF; DNA: TGTGCCAGCAGCTTAGTCACCAGGACAGGGATCTACAAGCAGTACTTC
size: few; J: TRBJ1-4; V: TRBV2; D: -; CDR3: CASTPGGMGEKLFF; DNA: TGTGCCAGCACTCCCGGGGGAATGGGGGAAAAACTGTTTTTT
size: few; J: TRBJ1-5; V: TRBV4-3; D: -; CDR3: CASSQDLGGVQPQHF; DNA: TGCGCCAGCAGCCAAGATTTAGGAGGGGTTCAGCCCCAGCATTTT